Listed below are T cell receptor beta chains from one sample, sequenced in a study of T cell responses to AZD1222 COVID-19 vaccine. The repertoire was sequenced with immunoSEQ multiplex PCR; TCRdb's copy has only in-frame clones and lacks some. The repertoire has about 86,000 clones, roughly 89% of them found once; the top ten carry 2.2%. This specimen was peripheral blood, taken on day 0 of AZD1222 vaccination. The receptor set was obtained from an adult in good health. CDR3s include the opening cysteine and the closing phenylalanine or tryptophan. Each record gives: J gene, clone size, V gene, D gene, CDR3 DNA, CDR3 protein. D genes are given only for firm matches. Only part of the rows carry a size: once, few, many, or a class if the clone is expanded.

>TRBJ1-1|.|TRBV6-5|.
TGTGCCAGCAGTTACTCGGGGGCTGAAGCTTTCTTT
CASSYSGAEAFF
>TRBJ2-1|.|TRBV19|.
TGTGCCAGTGGCAACTACAATGAGCAGTTCTTC
CASGNYNEQFF
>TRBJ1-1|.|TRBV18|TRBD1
TGTGCCAGCTCACGAGGGGACAGCTTGAACACTGAAGCTTTCTTT
CASSRGDSLNTEAFF
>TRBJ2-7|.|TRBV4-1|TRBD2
TGCGCCAGCAGCCAAGATGAGACTAGCGGGAGGCCAAGGGGGTACGAGCAGTACTTC
CASSQDETSGRPRGYEQYF
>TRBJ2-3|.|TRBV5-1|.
TGCGCCAGCAGCCTCCGTACGGGCACAGATACGCAGTATTTT
CASSLRTGTDTQYF
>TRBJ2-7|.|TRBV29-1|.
TGCAGCGTTGAAGTTGGCACACTCGAGTACGAGCAGTACTTC
CSVEVGTLEYEQYF
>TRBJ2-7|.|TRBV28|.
TGTGCCAGCAGGTCCGGGACTGCATCCTACGAGCAGTACTTC
CASRSGTASYEQYF
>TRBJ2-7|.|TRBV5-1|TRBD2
TGCGCCAGCAGCTTGAGTGCAGCGGGAGTTGGCGAGCAGTACTTC
CASSLSAAGVGEQYF
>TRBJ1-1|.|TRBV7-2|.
TGTGCCAGCAACGTGGGCCCCACCGCTGAAGCTTTCTTT
CASNVGPTAEAFF
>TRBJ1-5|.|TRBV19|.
TGTGCCAGTAGTAAACAGAGCAATCAGCCCCAGCATTTT
CASSKQSNQPQHF
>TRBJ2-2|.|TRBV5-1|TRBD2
TGCGCCAGCACCGGGGGGGCCAACACCGGGGAGCTGTTTTTT
CASTGGANTGELFF
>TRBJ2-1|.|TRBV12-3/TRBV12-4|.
TGTGCCAGCAGTTTAAGGGGGACCGAGCAGTTCTTC
CASSLRGTEQFF
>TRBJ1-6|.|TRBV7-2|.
TGTGCCAGCAGCCCCCTTGGGGCGGCTAATAATTCACCCCTCCACTTT
CASSPLGAANNSPLHF
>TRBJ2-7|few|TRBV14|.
TGTGCCAGCAGCCTGGCATCCTACGAGCAGTACTTC
CASSLASYEQYF
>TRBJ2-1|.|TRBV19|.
TGTGCCAGTAGTAGTAGGGGAGAGGGGCAGTTCTTC
CASSSRGEGQFF
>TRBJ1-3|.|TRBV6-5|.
TGTGCCAGCAGTTACGAAGGCAGCTCTGGAAACACCATATATTTT
CASSYEGSSGNTIYF
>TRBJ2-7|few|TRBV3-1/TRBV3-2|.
TGTGCCAGCAGCTCCCCTCGGGACGGGTACGACGAGCAGTACTTC
CASSSPRDGYDEQYF
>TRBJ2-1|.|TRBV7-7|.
TGTGCCAGCAGCTTAGATGCCAGGGGAGAGCAGTTCTTC
CASSLDARGEQFF
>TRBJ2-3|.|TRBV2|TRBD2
TGTGCCAGGTCCGGGACTAGCGGGATGGATACGCAGTATTTT
CARSGTSGMDTQYF
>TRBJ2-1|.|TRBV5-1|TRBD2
TGCGCCAGCAGCCCCCCTAGCGGGCCCTACAATGAGCAGTTCTTC
CASSPPSGPYNEQFF
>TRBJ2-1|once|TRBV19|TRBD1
TGTGCCAGTAGACCGACAGGGAGCTCCTACAATGAGCAGTTCTTC
CASRPTGSSYNEQFF
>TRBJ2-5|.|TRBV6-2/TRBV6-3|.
TGTGCCAGCAGTTACTCGGAACGGGACCTGGAGACCCAGTACTTC
CASSYSERDLETQYF
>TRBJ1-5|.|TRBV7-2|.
TGTGCCAGCAGCTTAACAGGGCCGAATCAGCCCCAGCATTTT
CASSLTGPNQPQHF
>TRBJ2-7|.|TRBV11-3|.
TGTGCCAGCAGCCTGTCAGGGTCCTACGAGCAGTACTTC
CASSLSGSYEQYF
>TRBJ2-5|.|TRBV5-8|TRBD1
TGTGCCAGCAGCACCGGTGACAGGGCGGTGGAAGAGACCCAGTACTTC
CASSTGDRAVEETQYF
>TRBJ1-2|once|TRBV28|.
TGTGCCAGCAACCGGGGAGTCGGTGGCTACACCTTC
CASNRGVGGYTF
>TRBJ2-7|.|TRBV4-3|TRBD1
TGCGCCAGCAGCCAAAGACAGGGAAGCTACGAGCAGTACTTC
CASSQRQGSYEQYF
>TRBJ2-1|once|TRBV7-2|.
TGTGCCAGCAGCTGGGTCCCCTACAATGAGCAGTTCTTC
CASSWVPYNEQFF